Below, 5 T cell receptor beta chains from the same sample are listed, as sequenced in a study of post-analysis software for immune sequencing data. Carried by the TCR beta cDNA libraries were unique molecular identifiers. TCRdb called the PCR reads again in MiXCR, with one record for every CDR3 protein. The table has 400,000 to 500,000 distinct CDR3 sequences, approximately 39% seen once; the top ten hold 7.6%. These receptors' targets are unknown. Whole-study findings and limits: Included in a set of a few TRBV segments more frequent in patients than controls were TRBV5-6, TRBV5-1 and TRBV20-1.

The sample comprised blood. The receptors come from a girl aged 2-10 years with multiple sclerosis.

This clonotype was recorded a few times. The chain recombines TRBV7-8 with TRBJ2-3, with D hard to call. Trimming took off 10 bases at V and 10 bases at J, with 15 bases between the two ends. Germline V gene sequence: CDR1 SGHVS, CDR2 FQNEAQ. This CDR3 spans 11 amino acids. The CDR3 region has the DNA TGTGCCACCTCATACAGCGAACCGCAGTATTTT. Translation gives CATSYSEPQYF.

This clonotype showed up just a few times. The chain carries TRBV28 and TRBJ2-6; the match to TRBD1 covers 8 bases. Per the germline V gene, CDR1 is MDHEN and CDR2 is SYDVKM. With V trimmed by 5 bases and J by 2 bases, 8 bases remained unmatched. This CDR3 has 17 amino acids. This CDR3 reads CASSEGQATTGANVLTF. The CDR3 region has the DNA TGTGCCAGCAGTGAGGGACAGGCAACAACTGGGGCCAACGTCCTGACTTTC.

CDR3 DNA: TGCAGTGCTAGAGATCCCATTCAGGGAAGAGAGACCCAGTACTTC. Its translation: CSARDPIQGRETQYF. This chain connects TRBV20-1 to TRBJ2-5, with D tentatively TRBD1 (5 bases). Germline CDR1 and CDR2: DFQATT and SNEGSKA (reference sequence). The CDR3 is 15 residues long. With 0 bases removed from V and 4 bases from J, the gap between germline ends came to 15 bases.

This clonotype came up a few times. The rearrangement links TRBV20-1 to TRBJ2-7; TRBD2 matches 9 bases. V trimming: 5 bases; J trimming: 3 bases; junction bases outside the gene matches: 5. Germline V gene lookup returns CDR1 DFQATT and CDR2 SNEGSKA (reference sequence). The CDR3 has 13 residues. Written as DNA, the CDR3 is TGCAGTGCTTCAGCGGGAGGAATCTACGAGCAGTACTTC. It encodes CSASAGGIYEQYF.

The chain recombines TRBV12-3 or TRBV12-4 with TRBJ1-1, with D uncertain. With 2 bases removed from V and 8 bases from J, the gap between germline ends came to 9 bases. There are 12 residues in the CDR3. For the CDR3, the DNA is TGTGCCAGCAGTTTAAACGGAAGAGAAGCTTTCTTT. Amino acid sequence: CASSLNGREAFF.